The 5 T cell receptor beta chains given below trace back to one sample, sequenced in a study of cytomegalovirus exposure and HLA in healthy donors. The method was immunoSEQ multiplex PCR; TCRdb's version includes in-frame clones alone and lacks a portion of them. The data hold some 50,000 clones, with 85% to 95% observed a single time. Source material: PBMCs. The receptor source for this set is a woman aged 18-30 years in good health and CMV-seropositive.

The V gene is TRBV5-1, the J gene TRBJ1-6; no definite D call. Germline V lookup: CDR1 SGHRS, CDR2 YFSETQ. The CDR3 consists of 15 residues. V lost 0 bases to trimming and J lost 7 bases, with 11 bases between them. The CDR3 region has the DNA TGCGCCAGCAGCTTGGCCGGGATGACCAATTCACCCCTCCACTTT. Translated, it gives CASSLAGMTNSPLHF.

V usage is TRBV27 and J usage is TRBJ2-4; a weak D match, TRBD1 (5 bases). V shed 6 bases and J shed 2 bases, with 11 bases lying between them. This CDR3 is built from 14 residues. From germline, CDR1 is MNHEY and CDR2 SMNVEV (reference sequence). In nucleotides, the CDR3 is TGTGCCAGCAGGGTGGCAGGGACCAAAAACATTCAGTACTTC. It translates to CASRVAGTKNIQYF.

This clone was seen just once. This chain links TRBV10-3 with TRBJ1-2, with TRBD1 matching 10 bases. Germline trimming cut 7 bases from V and 9 bases from J; bases unmatched to any gene: 8. Germline V gene sequence: CDR1 ENHRY, CDR2 SYGVKD. The CDR3 totals 13 residues. The CDR3: CAINPGTGESYTF. CDR3 DNA: TGTGCCATCAATCCCGGGACAGGGGAGAGCTACACCTTC.

The chain combines TRBV28 with TRBJ1-5; D is perhaps TRBD1 (6 bases). This CDR3 region has 16 residues. Germline V CDR1 and CDR2: MDHEN, SYDVKM. V was pared by 5 bases and J by 2 bases, with 16 bases between. CDR3 coding DNA: TGTGCCAGCAGTGAGCGCAGGGGAAGGGGCAATCAGCCCCAGCATTTT. Translated, it gives CASSERRGRGNQPQHF.

The rearrangement uses TRBV7-9 and TRBJ2-7, with 9 positions matching TRBD2. V lost 7 bases and J lost 2; bases outside the gene matches: 9. This CDR3 has 15 residues. The germline CDR1 and CDR2 sequences are SEHNR and FQNEAQ (reference sequence). CDR3 sequence (DNA): TGTGCCAGCACCGGTCAGGCTAGCGGGACCTACGAGCAGTACTTC. This gives the protein CASTGQASGTYEQYF.